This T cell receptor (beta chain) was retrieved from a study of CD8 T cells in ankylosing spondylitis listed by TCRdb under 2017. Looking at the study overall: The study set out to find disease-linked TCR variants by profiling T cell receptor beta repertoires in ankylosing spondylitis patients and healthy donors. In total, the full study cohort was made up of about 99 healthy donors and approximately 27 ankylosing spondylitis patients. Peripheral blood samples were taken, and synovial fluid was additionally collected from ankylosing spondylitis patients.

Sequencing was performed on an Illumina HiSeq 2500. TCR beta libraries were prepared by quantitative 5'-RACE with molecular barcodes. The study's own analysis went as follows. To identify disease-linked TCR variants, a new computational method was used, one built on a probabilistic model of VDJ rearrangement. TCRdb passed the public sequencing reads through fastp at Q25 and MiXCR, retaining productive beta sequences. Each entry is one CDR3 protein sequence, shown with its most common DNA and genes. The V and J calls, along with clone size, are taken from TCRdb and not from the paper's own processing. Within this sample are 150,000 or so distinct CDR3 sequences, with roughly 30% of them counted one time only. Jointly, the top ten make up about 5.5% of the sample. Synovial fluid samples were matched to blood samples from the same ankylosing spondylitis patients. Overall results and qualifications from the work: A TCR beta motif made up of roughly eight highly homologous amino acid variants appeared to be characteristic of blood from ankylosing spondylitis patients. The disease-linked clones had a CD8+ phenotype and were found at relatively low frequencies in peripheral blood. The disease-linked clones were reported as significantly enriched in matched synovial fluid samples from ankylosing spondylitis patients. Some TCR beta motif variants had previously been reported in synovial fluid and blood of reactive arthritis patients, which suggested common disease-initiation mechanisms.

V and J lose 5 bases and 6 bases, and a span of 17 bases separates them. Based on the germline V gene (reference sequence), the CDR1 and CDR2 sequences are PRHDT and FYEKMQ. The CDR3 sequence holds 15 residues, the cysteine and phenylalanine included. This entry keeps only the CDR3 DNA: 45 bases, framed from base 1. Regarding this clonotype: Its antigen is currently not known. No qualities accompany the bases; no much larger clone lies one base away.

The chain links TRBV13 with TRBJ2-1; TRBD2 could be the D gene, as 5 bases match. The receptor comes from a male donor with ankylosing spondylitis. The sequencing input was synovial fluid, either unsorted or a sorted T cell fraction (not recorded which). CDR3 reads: CASSPSGPRGNEQFF. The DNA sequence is TGTGCCAGCAGCCCTTCCGGCCCTCGGGGCAATGAGCAGTTCTTC.